This entry features one T cell receptor beta chain sequence. Antigen unknown. The data were taken from a study of vaccination and CD4 T cells after COVID-19. Cultured CD4+ T-cell DNA underwent Oncomine TCR Beta short-read sequencing. MiXCR, applied by TCRdb to the PCR reads, yields one record per CDR3 protein. The sample has around 5,000 distinct CDR3 sequences; roughly 45% are singletons. Treatment described: 10-day PBMC culture with coronavirus spike peptide pools or control peptides (ViraFEST assay). For ViraFEST, peptide pools expanded antigen-specific T cells, after which the TCRs were sequenced. Material: CD4+ T cells from blood, cultured in vitro, obtained after SARS-CoV-2 vaccination. The source is a human donor who had recovered from COVID-19.

CDR3 residues: CASSQIPTNYGYTF. CDR3 nucleotide sequence: TGCGCCAGCAGCCAAATCCCCACTAACTATGGCTACACCTTC. The chain recombines TRBV4-1 with TRBJ1-2; unclear D gene. The length of the CDR3 is 14 residues. Germline V gene data show CDR1 as MGHRA and CDR2 as YSYEKL. V lost 2 bases and J lost 0, with 7 bases in between.